A selection of T cell receptor beta chains follows, all from one sample in a study of shared clonotypes between healthy human individuals. Sequencing used immunoSEQ multiplex PCR; TCRdb keeps in-frame clones, though not all of them. The repertoire has around 2.3 million clones, nearly 97% of them found once; the top ten carry over 0.1%. Source material: naive CD4+ T cells sorted from blood. The source is a man in his late teens or twenties in good health. Both conserved end residues are part of each CDR3. D genes are given only for firm matches. Clone size is shown for a subset of rows, as once, few, many or a class of expanded clone.

J gene | clone size | V gene | D gene | CDR3 DNA | CDR3 protein
TRBJ1-2 | NA | TRBV5-4 | TRBD1 | TGTGCCAGCAGCCCGGACAGGGCTAACTATGGCTACACCTTC | CASSPDRANYGYTF
TRBJ2-2 | NA | TRBV2 | TRBD2 | TGTGCCAGCAGCGCCAGCGGGAGAAACACCGGGGAGCTGTTTTTT | CASSASGRNTGELFF
TRBJ2-7 | NA | TRBV7-8 | NA | TGTGCCAGCAGCTTAGGGGCCGGGAACTCCTACGAGCAGTACTTC | CASSLGAGNSYEQYF
TRBJ2-7 | NA | TRBV18 | TRBD1 | TGTGCCAGCTCACCACCGAGAACACAGGGGGTGGACGAGCAGTACTTC | CASSPPRTQGVDEQYF
TRBJ2-3 | NA | TRBV7-6 | NA | TGTGCCAGCAGCTTAGCTAGCACAGATACGCAGTATTTT | CASSLASTDTQYF
TRBJ1-3 | NA | TRBV9 | NA | TGTGCCAGCAGCGCTACAGGGTTAAGTGGAAACACCATATATTTT | CASSATGLSGNTIYF
TRBJ2-1 | NA | TRBV21-1 | NA | TGTGCCAGCAGCAAAGAGAAGGCCGGGGGGGCCGTTGAGCAGTTCTTC | CASSKEKAGGAVEQFF
TRBJ2-7 | NA | TRBV5-6 | TRBD1 | TGTGCCAGCAGCTTCAACAGGGGCACGGCCGAGCAGTACTTC | CASSFNRGTAEQYF
TRBJ1-6 | NA | TRBV2 | NA | TGTGCCAGCAGTGGGATTTATGGGGGCATGGCCCTCCACTTT | CASSGIYGGMALHF
TRBJ2-1 | NA | TRBV6-1 | NA | TGTGCCAGCAGTGAAAGGGGCAGCTCCTACAATGAGCAGTTCTTC | CASSERGSSYNEQFF
TRBJ1-2 | once | TRBV10-2 | TRBD1 | TGCGCCAGCAGTGAACAGGGGACAGCTAACTATGGCTACACCTTC | CASSEQGTANYGYTF
TRBJ1-2 | NA | TRBV7-2 | TRBD1 | TGTGCCAGCAGTTCCATCTGGGACAGGCGTACCTATGGCTACACCTTC | CASSSIWDRRTYGYTF
TRBJ1-2 | NA | TRBV5-1 | TRBD1 | TGCGCCAGCAGCGATTCCGGGACAGCGAACTATGGCTACACCTTC | CASSDSGTANYGYTF
TRBJ2-5 | once | TRBV7-9 | TRBD1 | TGTGCCAGCAGACCCCGGACAGGGACCAAAGAGACCCAGTACTTC | CASRPRTGTKETQYF
TRBJ1-1 | NA | TRBV30 | TRBD1 | TGTGCCTGGGGACAGGGGGCGCGAAGAGCTGAAGCTTTCTTT | CAWGQGARRAEAFF
TRBJ2-1 | NA | TRBV18 | TRBD2 | TGTGCCAGCTCACTTCTTAGCGGGAGGCCAATTACTACCTACAATGAGCAGTTCTTC | CASSLLSGRPITTYNEQFF
TRBJ1-4 | NA | TRBV15 | NA | TGTGCCACCAGCAGTCCTAATGAAAAACTGTTTTTT | CATSSPNEKLFF
TRBJ2-3 | NA | TRBV5-4 | NA | TGTGCCAGCAATAGCGGTAGCACAGATACGCAGTATTTT | CASNSGSTDTQYF
TRBJ2-1 | NA | TRBV7-2 | TRBD1 | TGTGCCAGCAGCCCCCCGGGACAGAACTACAATGAGCAGTTCTTC | CASSPPGQNYNEQFF
TRBJ1-5 | NA | TRBV7-2 | TRBD1 | TGTGCCAGCAGCTTAAATGGACAGGGAAACGGTCAGCCCCAGCATTTT | CASSLNGQGNGQPQHF
TRBJ2-1 | NA | TRBV7-8 | TRBD2 | TGTGCCAGCAGAACCACTAGCGGGATGGGGAATGAGCAGTTCTTC | CASRTTSGMGNEQFF
TRBJ1-5 | NA | TRBV19 | NA | TGTGCCAGTAGTATACTGGGGATGGAGCCCCAGCATTTT | CASSILGMEPQHF
TRBJ2-7 | NA | TRBV7-5 | NA | TGTGCCAGAAGCCTCCAGGTCGGGACAGCCCCCGAGCAGTACTTC | CARSLQVGTAPEQYF
TRBJ1-1 | NA | TRBV6-6 | NA | TGTGCCACTACAGGACTTAACACTGAAGCTTTCTTT | CATTGLNTEAFF
TRBJ2-2 | NA | TRBV5-1 | TRBD2 | TGCGCCAGCAGCCCATCGGGGGGAGGTTCTACCGGGGAGCTGTTTTTT | CASSPSGGGSTGELFF
TRBJ2-1 | NA | TRBV19 | NA | TGTGCCAGTAGTATGACTTGGCATGAGCAGTTCTTC | CASSMTWHEQFF
TRBJ2-2 | NA | TRBV4-3 | NA | TGCGCCAGCAGCCAAGAGGCCCAGATCGGGGAGCTGTTTTTT | CASSQEAQIGELFF
TRBJ1-1 | NA | TRBV11-3 | NA | TGTGCCAGCAGCTTAGACCCGACCGGGCCAGAAGCTTTCTTT | CASSLDPTGPEAFF
TRBJ2-3 | NA | TRBV19 | NA | TGTGCCAGTAGAATTACCTCGGTCGCTAGCACAGATACGCAGTATTTT | CASRITSVASTDTQYF
TRBJ2-7 | NA | TRBV21-1 | NA | TGTGCCAGCAGCAAAAGCCCCGACGGGCAGGGTTTTACCTACGAGCAGTACTTC | CASSKSPDGQGFTYEQYF
TRBJ2-3 | NA | TRBV13 | NA | TGTGCCAGCAGCTTAGGGGGGAGTGGTAAGGCAGATACGCAGTATTTT | CASSLGGSGKADTQYF
TRBJ1-1 | NA | TRBV7-8 | NA | TGTGCCAGCAGCTGGGGTGTAACTGAAGCTTTCTTT | CASSWGVTEAFF
TRBJ2-2 | NA | TRBV29-1 | TRBD2 | TGCAGCGGCGGGGCTAGCGGGGAGGTAAGGGCCGGGGAGCTGTTTTTT | CSGGASGEVRAGELFF
TRBJ2-2 | once | TRBV2 | TRBD2 | TGTGCCTCCGGAAGTGACACCAGCGGGAGCACCGGGGAGCTGTTTTTT | CASGSDTSGSTGELFF
TRBJ2-5 | NA | TRBV5-1 | NA | TGCGCCAGCAGCGGGGGACTTCAAGAGACCCAGTACTTC | CASSGGLQETQYF
TRBJ1-6 | once | TRBV19 | TRBD1 | TGTGCCGGGGGTGACAGGGGGTTTTCACCCCTCCACTTT | CAGGDRGFSPLHF
TRBJ1-6 | few | TRBV2 | NA | TGTGCCAGCAGTGAAGGGCGGAGGTCTCGCCTCCACTTT | CASSEGRRSRLHF
TRBJ1-6 | NA | TRBV4-1 | NA | TGCGCCAGCAGCCAAGATGGTCTGGCTCCGGCACCCCTCCACTTT | CASSQDGLAPAPLHF
TRBJ2-1 | NA | TRBV6-5 | NA | TGTGCCAGCAGTTCCAGGGTCCCTAGCTACAATGAGCAGTTCTTC | CASSSRVPSYNEQFF
TRBJ1-5 | NA | TRBV5-1 | NA | TGCGCCAGCAGCTTGGCGCCGGGTCTAGGAAATCAGCCCCAGCATTTT | CASSLAPGLGNQPQHF
TRBJ2-2 | NA | TRBV11-2 | NA | TGTGCCAGCAGTTTAAGACCCGGAGGGGCCGGGGAGCTGTTTTTT | CASSLRPGGAGELFF
TRBJ1-2 | NA | TRBV5-6 | NA | TGTGCCAGCAGCACCCCGATTGCTAACTATGGCTACACCTTC | CASSTPIANYGYTF
TRBJ2-7 | NA | TRBV4-3 | TRBD2 | TGCGCCAGCAGCCAAGATGCGCTAGCGGGAGAAGAACCCTACGAGCAGTACTTC | CASSQDALAGEEPYEQYF
TRBJ1-6 | NA | TRBV7-9 | NA | TGTGCCAGCAGCACTAACAAGAATTCACCCCTCCACTTT | CASSTNKNSPLHF
TRBJ2-7 | few | TRBV30 | TRBD1 | TGTGCCTGGGCAGGGGGCGGAGACTACGAGCAGTACTTC | CAWAGGGDYEQYF